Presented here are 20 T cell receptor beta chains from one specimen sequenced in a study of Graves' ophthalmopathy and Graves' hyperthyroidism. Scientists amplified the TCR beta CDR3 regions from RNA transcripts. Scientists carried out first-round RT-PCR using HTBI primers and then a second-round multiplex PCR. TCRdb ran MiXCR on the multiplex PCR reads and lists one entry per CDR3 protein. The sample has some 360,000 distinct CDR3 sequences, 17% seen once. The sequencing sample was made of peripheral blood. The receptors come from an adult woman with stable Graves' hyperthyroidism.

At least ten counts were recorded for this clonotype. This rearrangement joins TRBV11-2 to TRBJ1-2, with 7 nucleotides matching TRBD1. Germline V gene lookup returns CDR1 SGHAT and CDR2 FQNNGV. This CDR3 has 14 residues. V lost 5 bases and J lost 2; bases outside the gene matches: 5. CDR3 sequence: CASSKLQGNYGYTF. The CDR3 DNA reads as TGTGCCAGCAGCAAACTACAGGGGAACTATGGCTACACCTTC.

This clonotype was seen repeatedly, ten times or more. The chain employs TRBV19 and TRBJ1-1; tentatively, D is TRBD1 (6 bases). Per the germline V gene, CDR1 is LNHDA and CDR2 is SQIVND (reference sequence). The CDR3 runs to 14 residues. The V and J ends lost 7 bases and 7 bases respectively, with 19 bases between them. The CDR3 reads CASMRGGREGEAFF. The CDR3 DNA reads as TGTGCCAGTATGAGGGGGGGCAGAGAAGGTGAAGCTTTCTTT.

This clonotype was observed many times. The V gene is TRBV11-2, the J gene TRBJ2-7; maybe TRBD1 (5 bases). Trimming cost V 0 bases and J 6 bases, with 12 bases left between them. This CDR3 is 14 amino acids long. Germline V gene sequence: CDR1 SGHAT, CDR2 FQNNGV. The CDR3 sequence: CASSLEAGMTEQYF. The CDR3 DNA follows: TGTGCCAGCAGCTTAGAGGCAGGGATGACCGAGCAGTACTTC. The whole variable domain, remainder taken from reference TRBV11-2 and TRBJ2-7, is EAGVAQSPRYKIIEKRQSVAFWCNPISGHATLYWYQQILGQGPKLLIQFQNNGVVDDSQLPKDRFSAERLKGVDSTLKIQPAKLEDSAVYLCASSLEAGMTEQYFGPGTRLTVT.

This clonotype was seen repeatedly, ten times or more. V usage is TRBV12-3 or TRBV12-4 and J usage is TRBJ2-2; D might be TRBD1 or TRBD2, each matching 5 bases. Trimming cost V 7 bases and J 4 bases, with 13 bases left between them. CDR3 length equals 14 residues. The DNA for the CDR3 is TGTGCCAGCACAAGATGGGGGTTCACCGGGGAGCTGTTTTTT. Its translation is CASTRWGFTGELFF.

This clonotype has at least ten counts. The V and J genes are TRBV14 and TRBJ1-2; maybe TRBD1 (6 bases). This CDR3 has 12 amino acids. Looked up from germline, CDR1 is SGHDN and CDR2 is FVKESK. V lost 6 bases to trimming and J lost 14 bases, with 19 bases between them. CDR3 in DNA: TGTGCCAGCAGTCATAGCGGACAGTTTGCGACCTTC. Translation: CASSHSGQFATF.

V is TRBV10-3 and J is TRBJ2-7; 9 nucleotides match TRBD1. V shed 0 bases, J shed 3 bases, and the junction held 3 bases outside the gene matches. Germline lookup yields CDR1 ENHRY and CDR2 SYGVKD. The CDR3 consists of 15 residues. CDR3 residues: CAISESTGGGYEQYF. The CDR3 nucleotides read TGTGCCATCAGTGAGTCTACAGGGGGCGGCTACGAGCAGTACTTC.

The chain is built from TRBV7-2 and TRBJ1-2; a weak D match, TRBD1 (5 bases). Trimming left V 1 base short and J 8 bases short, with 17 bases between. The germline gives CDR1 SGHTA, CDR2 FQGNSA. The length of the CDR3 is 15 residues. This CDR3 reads CASSLGQLSLGGYTF. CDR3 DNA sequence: TGTGCCAGCAGCTTAGGACAGTTGTCCCTGGGAGGCTACACCTTC.

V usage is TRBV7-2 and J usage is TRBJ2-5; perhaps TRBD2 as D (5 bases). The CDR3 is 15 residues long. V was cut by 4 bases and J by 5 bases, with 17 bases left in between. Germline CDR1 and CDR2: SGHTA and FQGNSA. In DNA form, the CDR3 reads TGTGCCAGCAGCTCGGGGTGGGTAGCGCGGGAGACCCAGTACTTC. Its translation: CASSSGWVARETQYF.

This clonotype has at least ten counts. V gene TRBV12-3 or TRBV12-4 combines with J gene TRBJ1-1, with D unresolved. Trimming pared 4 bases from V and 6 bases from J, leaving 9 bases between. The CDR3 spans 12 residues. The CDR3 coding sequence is TGTGCCAGCAGTTATGCAGGATCTGAAGCTTTCTTT. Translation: CASSYAGSEAFF.

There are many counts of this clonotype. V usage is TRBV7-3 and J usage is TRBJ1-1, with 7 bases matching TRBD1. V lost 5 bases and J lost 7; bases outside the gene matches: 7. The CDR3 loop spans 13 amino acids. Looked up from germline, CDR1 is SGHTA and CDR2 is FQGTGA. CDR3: CASSLNRGLEAFF. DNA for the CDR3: TGTGCCAGCAGCCTAAACAGGGGACTTGAAGCTTTCTTT.

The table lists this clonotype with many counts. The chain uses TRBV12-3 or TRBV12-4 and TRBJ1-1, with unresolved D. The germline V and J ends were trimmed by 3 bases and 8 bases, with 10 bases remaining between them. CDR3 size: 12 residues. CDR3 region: CASSFPGGEAFF. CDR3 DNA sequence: TGTGCCAGCAGTTTTCCGGGAGGCGAAGCTTTCTTT.

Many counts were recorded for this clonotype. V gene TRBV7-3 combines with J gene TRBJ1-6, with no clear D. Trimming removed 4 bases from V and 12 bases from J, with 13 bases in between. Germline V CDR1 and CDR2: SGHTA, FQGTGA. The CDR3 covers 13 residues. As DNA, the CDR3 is TGTGCCAGCAGCTCCTCTCCCGGAGGACCCCTCCACTTT. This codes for CASSSSPGGPLHF.

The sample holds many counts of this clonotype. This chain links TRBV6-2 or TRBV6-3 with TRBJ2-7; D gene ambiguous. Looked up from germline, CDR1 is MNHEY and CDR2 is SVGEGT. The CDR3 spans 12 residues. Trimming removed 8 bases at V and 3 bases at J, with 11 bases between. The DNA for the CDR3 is TGTGCCAGCTCCCTGGCTATCTACGAGCAGTACTTC. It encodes CASSLAIYEQYF.

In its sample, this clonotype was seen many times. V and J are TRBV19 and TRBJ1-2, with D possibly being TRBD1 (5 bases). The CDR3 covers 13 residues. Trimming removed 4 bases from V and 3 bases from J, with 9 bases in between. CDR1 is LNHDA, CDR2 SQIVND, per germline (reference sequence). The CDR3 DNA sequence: TGTGCCAGTAGTACCCAGGGTTACTATGGCTACACCTTC. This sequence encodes CASSTQGYYGYTF. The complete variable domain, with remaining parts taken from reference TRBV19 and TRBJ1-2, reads DGGITQSPKYLFRKEGQNVTLSCEQNLNHDAMYWYRQDPGQGLRLIYYSQIVNDFQKGDIAEGYSVSREKKESFPLTVTSAQKNPTAFYLCASSTQGYYGYTFGSGTRLTVV.

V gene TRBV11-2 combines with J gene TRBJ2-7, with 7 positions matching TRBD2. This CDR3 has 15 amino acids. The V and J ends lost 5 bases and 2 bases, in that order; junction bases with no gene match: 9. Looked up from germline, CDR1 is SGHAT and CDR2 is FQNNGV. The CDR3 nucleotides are TGTGCCAGCAGCCCGAGACTAGCCGACACCTACGAGCAGTACTTC. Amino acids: CASSPRLADTYEQYF.

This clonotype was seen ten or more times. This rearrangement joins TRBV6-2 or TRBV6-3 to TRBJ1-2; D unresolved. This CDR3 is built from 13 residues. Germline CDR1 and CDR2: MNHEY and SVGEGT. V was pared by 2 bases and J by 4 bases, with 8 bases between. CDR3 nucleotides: TGTGCCAGCAGTTACGTGAGCACCTATGGCTACACCTTC. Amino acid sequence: CASSYVSTYGYTF.

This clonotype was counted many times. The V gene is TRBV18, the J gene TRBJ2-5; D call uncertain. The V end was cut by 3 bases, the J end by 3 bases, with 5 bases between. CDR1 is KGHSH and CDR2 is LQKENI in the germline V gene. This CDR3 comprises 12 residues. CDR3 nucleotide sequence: TGTGCCAGCTCACCCCAGGAAGAGACCCAGTACTTC. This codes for CASSPQEETQYF.

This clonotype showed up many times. The DNA of the CDR3 is TGCGCCAGCAGCCAAATAGATAGCGGGATATACGAGCAGTACTTC. It codes for CASSQIDSGIYEQYF. The V gene is TRBV4-1, the J gene TRBJ2-7, with TRBD2 identical over 8 bases. The CDR3 extends over 15 amino acids. CDR1 and CDR2 (germline): MGHRA, YSYEKL. The V gene end was trimmed by 2 bases and the J gene end by 4 bases; junction bases not matched to a gene: 7.

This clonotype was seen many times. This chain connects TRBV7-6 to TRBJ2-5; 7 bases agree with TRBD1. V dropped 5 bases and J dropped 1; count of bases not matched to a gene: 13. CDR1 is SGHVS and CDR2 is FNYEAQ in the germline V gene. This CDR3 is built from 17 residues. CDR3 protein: CASSQPGTASGQETQYF. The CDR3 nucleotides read TGTGCCAGCAGCCAACCCGGGACAGCGTCCGGCCAAGAGACCCAGTACTTC.

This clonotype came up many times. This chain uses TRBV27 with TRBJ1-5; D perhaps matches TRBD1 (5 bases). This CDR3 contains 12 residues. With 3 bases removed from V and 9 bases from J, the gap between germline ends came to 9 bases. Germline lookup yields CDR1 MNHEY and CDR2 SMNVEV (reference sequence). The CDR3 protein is CASSLLRGPQHF. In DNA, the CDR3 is TGTGCCAGCAGTTTGTTGAGGGGGCCCCAGCATTTT.